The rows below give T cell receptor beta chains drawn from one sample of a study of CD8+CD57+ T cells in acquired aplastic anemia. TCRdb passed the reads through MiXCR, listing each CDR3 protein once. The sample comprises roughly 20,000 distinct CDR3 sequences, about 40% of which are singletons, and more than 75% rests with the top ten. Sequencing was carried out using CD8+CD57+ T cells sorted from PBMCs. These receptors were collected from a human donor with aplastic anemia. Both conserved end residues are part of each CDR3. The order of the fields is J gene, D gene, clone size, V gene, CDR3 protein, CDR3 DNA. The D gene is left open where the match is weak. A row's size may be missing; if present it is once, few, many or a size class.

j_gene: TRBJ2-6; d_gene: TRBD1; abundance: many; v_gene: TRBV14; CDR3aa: CASSWDSRAGANVLTF; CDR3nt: TGTGCCAGCAGCTGGGACAGCCGTGCGGGGGCCAACGTCCTGACTTTC
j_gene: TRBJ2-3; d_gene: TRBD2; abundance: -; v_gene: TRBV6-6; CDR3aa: CASSYSWLAGTDTQYF; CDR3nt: TGTGCCAGCAGTTACTCGTGGCTAGCGGGCACAGATACGCAGTATTTT
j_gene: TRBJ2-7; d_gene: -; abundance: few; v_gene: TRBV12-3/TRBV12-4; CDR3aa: CASSFQGLGYEQYF; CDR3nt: TGTGCCAGCAGTTTTCAGGGCCTTGGGTACGAGCAGTACTTC
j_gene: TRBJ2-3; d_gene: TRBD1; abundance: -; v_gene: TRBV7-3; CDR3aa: CASSRPGQGAGTDTQYF; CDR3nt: TGTGCCAGCAGTCGACCGGGACAGGGGGCCGGCACAGATACGCAGTATTTT
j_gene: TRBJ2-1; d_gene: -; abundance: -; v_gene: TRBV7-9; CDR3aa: CASSPPGDNNEQFF; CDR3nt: TGTGCCAGCAGCCCTCCGGGAGATAACAATGAGCAGTTCTTC
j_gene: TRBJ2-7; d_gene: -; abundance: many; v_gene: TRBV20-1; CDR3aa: CSARPQDSYEQYF; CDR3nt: TGCAGTGCTAGACCTCAGGACTCCTACGAGCAGTACTTC
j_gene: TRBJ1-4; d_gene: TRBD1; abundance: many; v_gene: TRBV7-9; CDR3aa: CASSLGQTNEKLFF; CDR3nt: TGTGCCAGCAGCCTGGGACAGACTAATGAAAAACTGTTTTTT
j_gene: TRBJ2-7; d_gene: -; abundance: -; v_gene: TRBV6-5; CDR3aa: CASSYRVSYEQYF; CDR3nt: TGTGCCAGCAGTTACCGAGTCTCCTACGAGCAGTACTTC
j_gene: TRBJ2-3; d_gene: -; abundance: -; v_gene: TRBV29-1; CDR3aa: CSVEASPTDTQYF; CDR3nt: TGCAGCGTTGAAGCTAGCCCCACAGATACGCAGTATTTT
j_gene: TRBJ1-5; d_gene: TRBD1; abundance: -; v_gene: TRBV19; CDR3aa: CASSIWQGAGQPQHF; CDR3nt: TGTGCCAGTAGTATTTGGCAGGGGGCAGGACAGCCCCAGCATTTT
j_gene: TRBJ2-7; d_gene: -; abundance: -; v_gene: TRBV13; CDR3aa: CASSLGDGRSEQYF; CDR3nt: TGTGCCAGCAGCCTAGGCGACGGGAGAAGCGAGCAGTACTTC
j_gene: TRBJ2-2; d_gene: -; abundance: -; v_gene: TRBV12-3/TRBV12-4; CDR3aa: CASSLSRGARAGELFF; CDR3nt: TGTGCCAGCAGTTTATCAAGGGGGGCGCGGGCCGGGGAGCTGTTTTTT
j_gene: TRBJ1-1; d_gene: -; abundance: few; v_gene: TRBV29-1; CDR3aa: CSVGGSEVNTEAFF; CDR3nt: TGCAGCGTTGGGGGTTCGGAGGTGAACACTGAAGCTTTCTTT
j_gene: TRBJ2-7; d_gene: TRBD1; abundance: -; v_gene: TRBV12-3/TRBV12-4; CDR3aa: CASSRAGGNYGYEQYF; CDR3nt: TGTGCCAGCAGTAGGGCAGGGGGCAACTATGGCTACGAGCAGTACTTC
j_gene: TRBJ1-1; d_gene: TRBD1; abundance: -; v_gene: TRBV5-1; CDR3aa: CASSYRGVRTEAFF; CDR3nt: TGCGCCAGCAGCTACAGGGGTGTGAGGACTGAAGCTTTCTTT
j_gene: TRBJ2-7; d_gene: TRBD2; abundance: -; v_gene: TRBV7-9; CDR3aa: CASSLAGDFPYEQYF; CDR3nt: TGTGCCAGCAGCCTAGCGGGGGATTTCCCCTACGAGCAGTACTTC
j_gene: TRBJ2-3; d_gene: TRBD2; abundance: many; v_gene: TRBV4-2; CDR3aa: CASSPSLSGGPADTQYF; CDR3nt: TGTGCCAGCAGCCCATCACTAAGCGGGGGGCCTGCAGATACGCAGTATTTT
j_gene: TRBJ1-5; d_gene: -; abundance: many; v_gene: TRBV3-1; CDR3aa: CASSHGRGIQPQHF; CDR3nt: TGTGCCAGCAGCCACGGACGGGGAATTCAGCCCCAGCATTTT
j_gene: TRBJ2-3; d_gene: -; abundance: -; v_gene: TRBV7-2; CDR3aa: CASSFGGLRTDTQYF; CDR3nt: TGTGCCAGCAGCTTTGGGGGGCTGAGGACAGATACGCAGTATTTT
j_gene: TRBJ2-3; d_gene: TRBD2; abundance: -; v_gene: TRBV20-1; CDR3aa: CSARDPPVSGTDSSPQYF; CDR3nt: TGCAGTGCTAGAGATCCCCCCGTTAGCGGGACCGATTCCAGCCCGCAGTATTTT
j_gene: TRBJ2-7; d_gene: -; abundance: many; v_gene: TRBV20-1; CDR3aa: CSAREGAIHEQYF; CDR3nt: TGCAGTGCTAGAGAGGGGGCAATCCACGAGCAGTACTTC
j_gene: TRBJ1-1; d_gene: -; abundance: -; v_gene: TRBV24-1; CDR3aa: CATSYRADTEAFF; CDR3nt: TGTGCCACCAGTTACAGGGCCGACACTGAAGCTTTCTTT
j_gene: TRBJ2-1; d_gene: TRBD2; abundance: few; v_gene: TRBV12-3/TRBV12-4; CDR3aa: CASRPSGGAYEQFF; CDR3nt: TGTGCCAGCAGGCCTAGCGGGGGGGCTTATGAGCAGTTCTTC
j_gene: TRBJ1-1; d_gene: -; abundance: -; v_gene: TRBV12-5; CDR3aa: CASGPPRGASEAFF; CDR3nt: TGTGCTAGCGGACCCCCTAGGGGGGCATCCGAAGCTTTCTTT
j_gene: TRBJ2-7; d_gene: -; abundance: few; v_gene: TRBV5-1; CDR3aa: CASVDEQYF; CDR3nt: TGCGCCAGCGTGGACGAGCAGTACTTC
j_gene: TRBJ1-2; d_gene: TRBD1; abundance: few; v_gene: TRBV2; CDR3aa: CASGTGNGYTF; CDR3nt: TGTGCCAGCGGGACAGGGAATGGCTACACCTTC
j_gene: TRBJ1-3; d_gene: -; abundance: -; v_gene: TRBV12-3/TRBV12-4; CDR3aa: CASSSRVDGGNTIYF; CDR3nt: TGTGCCAGCAGCTCCCGAGTGGACGGAGGAAACACCATATATTTT
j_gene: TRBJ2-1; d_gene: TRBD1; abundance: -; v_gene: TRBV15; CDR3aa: CATSRAGGTGMDNEQFF; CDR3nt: TGTGCCACCAGCAGAGCTGGAGGGACAGGGATGGACAATGAGCAGTTCTTC
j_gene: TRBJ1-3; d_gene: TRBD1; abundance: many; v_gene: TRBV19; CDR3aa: CASSLDRVADTIYF; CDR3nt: TGTGCCAGTAGTTTGGACAGGGTCGCGGACACCATATATTTT
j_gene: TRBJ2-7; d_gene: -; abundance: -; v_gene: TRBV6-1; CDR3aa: CAIRAYEQYF; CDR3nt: TGTGCCATCCGCGCCTACGAGCAGTACTTC
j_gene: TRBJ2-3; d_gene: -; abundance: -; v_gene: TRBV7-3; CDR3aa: CASSLGTGGDTQYF; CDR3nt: TGTGCCAGCAGCTTGGGAACTGGCGGGGATACGCAGTATTTT
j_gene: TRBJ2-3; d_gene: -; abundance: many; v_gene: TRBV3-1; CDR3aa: CASSQVRGIDTQYF; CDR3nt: TGTGCCAGCAGCCAGGTCAGGGGCATAGATACGCAGTATTTT
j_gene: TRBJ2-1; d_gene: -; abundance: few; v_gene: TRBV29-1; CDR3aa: CSVEDWRTPNNEQFF; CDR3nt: TGCAGCGTTGAAGACTGGAGGACACCAAACAATGAGCAGTTCTTC
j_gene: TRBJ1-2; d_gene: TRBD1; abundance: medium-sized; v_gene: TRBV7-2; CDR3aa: CASSFGTGADGYTF; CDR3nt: TGTGCCAGCAGCTTCGGGACAGGGGCAGATGGCTACACCTTC
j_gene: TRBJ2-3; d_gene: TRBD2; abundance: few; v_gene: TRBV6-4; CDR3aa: CASKREEDTDTQYF; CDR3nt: TGTGCCAGCAAACGGGAGGAGGACACAGATACGCAGTATTTT
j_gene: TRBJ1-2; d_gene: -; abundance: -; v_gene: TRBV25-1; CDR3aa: CASSYSRDGNYGYTF; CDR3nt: TGTGCCAGCAGCTACAGCCGGGACGGCAACTATGGCTACACCTTC
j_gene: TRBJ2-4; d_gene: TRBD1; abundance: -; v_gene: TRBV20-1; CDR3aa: CSARERDRGRGNIQYF; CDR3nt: TGCAGTGCTAGAGAGAGGGACAGGGGCCGGGGAAACATTCAGTACTTC
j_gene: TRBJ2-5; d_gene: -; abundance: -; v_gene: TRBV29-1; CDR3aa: CSVSPQETQYF; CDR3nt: TGCAGCGTTTCCCCACAAGAGACCCAGTACTTC
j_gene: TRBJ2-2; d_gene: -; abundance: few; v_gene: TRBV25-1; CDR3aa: CASTPGRNTGELFF; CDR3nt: TGTGCCAGCACGCCTGGCAGAAACACCGGGGAGCTGTTTTTT
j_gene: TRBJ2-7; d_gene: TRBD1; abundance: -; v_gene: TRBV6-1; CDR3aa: CASSEQGGEQYF; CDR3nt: TGTGCCAGCAGCGAACAGGGGGGCGAGCAGTACTTC
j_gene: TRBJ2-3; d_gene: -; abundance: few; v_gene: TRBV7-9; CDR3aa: CASSLAGSTDTQYF; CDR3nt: TGTGCCAGCAGCCTAGCTGGCAGCACAGATACGCAGTATTTT
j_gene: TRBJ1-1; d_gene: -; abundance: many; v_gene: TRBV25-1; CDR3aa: CASSANLGQHTEAFF; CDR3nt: TGTGCCAGCAGTGCCAACCTGGGTCAGCACACTGAAGCTTTCTTT
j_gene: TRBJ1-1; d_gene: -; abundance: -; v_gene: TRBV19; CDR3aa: CASSDVTAFF; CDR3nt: TGTGCCAGTAGCGACGTGACCGCTTTCTTT
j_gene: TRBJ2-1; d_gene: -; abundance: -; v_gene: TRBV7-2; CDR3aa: CTSSLVIDNEQFF; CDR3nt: TGTACCAGCAGCTTAGTCATAGACAATGAGCAGTTCTTC
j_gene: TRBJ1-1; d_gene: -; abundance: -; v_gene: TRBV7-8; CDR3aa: CASSSEGGLRMNTEAFF; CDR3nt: TGTGCCAGCAGCTCAGAAGGGGGTTTAAGAATGAACACTGAAGCTTTCTTT
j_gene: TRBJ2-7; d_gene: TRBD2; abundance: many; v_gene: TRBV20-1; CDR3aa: CSATAVTAGEQYF; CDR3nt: TGCAGTGCAACTGCCGTGACAGCGGGAGAGCAGTACTTC
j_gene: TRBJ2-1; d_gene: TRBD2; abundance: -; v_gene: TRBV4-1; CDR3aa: CASSQETGSSGGDEQFF; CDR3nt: TGCGCCAGCAGCCAAGAGACAGGGAGTAGCGGGGGAGATGAGCAGTTCTTC
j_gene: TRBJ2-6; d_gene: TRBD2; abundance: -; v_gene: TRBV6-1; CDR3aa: CASLAGGSGANVLTF; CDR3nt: TGTGCCAGTCTAGCGGGGGGGTCTGGGGCCAACGTCCTGACTTTC
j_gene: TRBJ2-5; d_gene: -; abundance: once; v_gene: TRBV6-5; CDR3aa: CASSRETQYF; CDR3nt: TGTGCCAGCAGTCGGGAGACCCAGTACTTC
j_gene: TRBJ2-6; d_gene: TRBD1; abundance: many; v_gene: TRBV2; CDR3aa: CARGTARVLTF; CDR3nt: TGTGCCAGGGGGACAGCAAGGGTCCTGACTTTC
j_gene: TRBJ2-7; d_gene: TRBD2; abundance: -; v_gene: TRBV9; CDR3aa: CASSPRQETSGYSYEQYF; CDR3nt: TGTGCCAGCAGCCCCCGTCAAGAGACTAGCGGGTATTCCTACGAGCAGTACTTC
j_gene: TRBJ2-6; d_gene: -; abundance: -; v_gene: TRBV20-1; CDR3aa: CSASMGTLAGANVLTF; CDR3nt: TGCAGTGCTAGTATGGGGACCTTGGCTGGGGCCAACGTCCTGACTTTC
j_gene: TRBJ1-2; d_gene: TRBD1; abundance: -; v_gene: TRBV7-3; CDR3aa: CASSVLGTGGGYTF; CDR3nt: TGTGCCAGCAGCGTACTCGGGACAGGAGGTGGCTACACCTTC
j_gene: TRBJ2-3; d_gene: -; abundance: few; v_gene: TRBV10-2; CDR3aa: CASAGDPDTQYF; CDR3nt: TGCGCCAGCGCAGGGGATCCAGATACGCAGTATTTT
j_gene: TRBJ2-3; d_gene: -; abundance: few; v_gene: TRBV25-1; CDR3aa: CASSVTGSTDTQYF; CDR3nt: TGTGCCAGCAGTGTAACGGGGAGTACAGATACGCAGTATTTT
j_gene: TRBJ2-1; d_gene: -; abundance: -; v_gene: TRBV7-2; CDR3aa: CASSLEGTHGDEQSF; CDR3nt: TGTGCCAGCAGCTTAGAGGGTACTCACGGCGATGAGCAGTCCTTC
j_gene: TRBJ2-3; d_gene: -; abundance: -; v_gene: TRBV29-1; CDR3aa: CSVVGTRGTDTQYF; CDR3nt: TGCAGCGTTGTCGGGACGCGGGGCACAGATACGCAGTATTTT
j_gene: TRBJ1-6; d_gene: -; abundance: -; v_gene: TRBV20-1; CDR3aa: CSARQGEGSPLHF; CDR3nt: TGCAGTGCTAGGCAGGGTGAGGGCTCACCCCTCCACTTT
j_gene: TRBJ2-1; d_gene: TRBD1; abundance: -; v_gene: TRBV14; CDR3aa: CASSQLWGQGRGDNEQFF; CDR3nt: TGTGCCAGCAGCCAACTTTGGGGACAGGGTCGGGGCGACAATGAGCAGTTCTTC
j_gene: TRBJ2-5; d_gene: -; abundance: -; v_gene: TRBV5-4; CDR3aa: CASSPGGGSQETRYF; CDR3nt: TGTGCCAGCAGCCCTGGAGGTGGATCCCAAGAGACCCGGTACTTC